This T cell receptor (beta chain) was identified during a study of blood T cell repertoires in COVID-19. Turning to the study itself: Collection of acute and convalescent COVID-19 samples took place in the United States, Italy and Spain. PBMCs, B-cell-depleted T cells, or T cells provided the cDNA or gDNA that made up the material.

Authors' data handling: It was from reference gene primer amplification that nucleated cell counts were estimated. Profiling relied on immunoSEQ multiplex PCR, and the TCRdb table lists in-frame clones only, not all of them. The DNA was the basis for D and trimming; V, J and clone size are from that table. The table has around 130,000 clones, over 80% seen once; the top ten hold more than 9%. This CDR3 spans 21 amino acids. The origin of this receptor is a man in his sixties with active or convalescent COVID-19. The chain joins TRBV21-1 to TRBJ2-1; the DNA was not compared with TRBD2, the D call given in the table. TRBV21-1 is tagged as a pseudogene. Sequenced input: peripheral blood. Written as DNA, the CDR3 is TGTGCCAGCAGCAAAAATGCGACTAGCGGGAGGAACACGGGCTCCTACAATGAGCAGTTCTTC. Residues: CASSKNATSGRNTGSYNEQFF.